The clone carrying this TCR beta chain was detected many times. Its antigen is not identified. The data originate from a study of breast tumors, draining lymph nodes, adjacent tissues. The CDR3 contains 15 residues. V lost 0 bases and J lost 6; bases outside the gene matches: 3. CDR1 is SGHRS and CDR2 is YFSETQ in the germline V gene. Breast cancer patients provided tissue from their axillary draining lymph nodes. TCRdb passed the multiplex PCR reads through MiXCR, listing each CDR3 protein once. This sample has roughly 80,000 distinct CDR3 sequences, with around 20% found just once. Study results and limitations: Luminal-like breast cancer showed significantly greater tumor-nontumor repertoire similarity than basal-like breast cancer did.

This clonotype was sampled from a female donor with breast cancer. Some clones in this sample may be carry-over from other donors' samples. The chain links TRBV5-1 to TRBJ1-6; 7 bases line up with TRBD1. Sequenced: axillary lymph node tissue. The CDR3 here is CASSLGTGRNSPLHF. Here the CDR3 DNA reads TGCGCCAGCAGCTTGGGGACAGGTCGTAATTCACCCCTCCACTTT. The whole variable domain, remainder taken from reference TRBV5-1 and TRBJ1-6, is KAGVTQTPRYLIKTRGQQVTLSCSPISGHRSVSWYQQTPGQGLQFLFEYFSETQRNKGNFPGRFSGRQFSNSRSEMNVSTLELGDSALYLCASSLGTGRNSPLHFGNGTRLTVT.